Below are 3 T cell receptor beta chains sequenced from a single sample in a study of T cells expressing NK-cell markers. TCRdb reprocessed the 5' RACE reads and keeps a single row for each CDR3 protein, giving no DNA. Recorded for this sample: roughly 390,000 distinct CDR3 sequences. The sequenced sample consisted of blood T cells: a sorted CD56 or NKG2C T cell subset, CD4+ or CD8+ T cells, or bulk PBMC T cells (not recorded which). The receptors shown here come from a man aged 18 to 69 in good health.

This chain links TRBV28 with TRBJ2-3; the TCRdb call, TRBD1, lacks DNA for checking. Germline lookup yields CDR1 MDHEN and CDR2 SYDVKM. The length of the CDR3 is 15 residues. This CDR3 is CASSRGGLRPDTQYF.

The chain joins TRBV20-1 to TRBJ2-5. CDR3 length: 13 amino acids. The germline V gene has CDR1 DFQATT and CDR2 SNEGSKA (reference sequence). CDR3 region: CSARGIGVETQYF.

This chain links TRBV6-5 with TRBJ2-2; TCRdb returns TRBD2, unconfirmable since there is no DNA. The CDR3 sequence is 18 residues long. The germline CDR1 and CDR2 sequences are MNHEY and SVGAGI. CDR3 region: CASSLRRGSGLVPGELFF.